Described below is a single T cell receptor beta chain sequence and its context. Antigen unknown. RNA amounts of roughly 0.45 to 1 ug underwent reverse transcription with random hexamers. Multiplex immunoSEQ PCR targeted 54 Vbeta and 13 Jbeta TCR beta segments. From the immunoSEQ multiplex PCR reads, TCRdb called clonotypes with MiXCR, one entry per CDR3 protein. In the table there are around 200,000 distinct CDR3 sequences, just under 95% of which are singletons. This entry comes from a study of CD8 T cells in Susac syndrome. Notes on the study in general: It was acknowledged in the study that its TCR sequencing and HLA analysis involved a relatively small number of individuals. Clonal expansion did not appear in Susac syndrome CD4+ T cell repertoires.

Germline V gene lookup returns CDR1 MDHEN and CDR2 SYDVKM. With V trimmed by 2 bases and J by 8 bases, 5 bases remained unmatched. This CDR3 is 13 amino acids long. The V gene is TRBV28, the J gene TRBJ1-1, with 7 bases identical to TRBD1. The source material was CD4+ T cells from PBMCs. This clonotype was obtained from a human donor with Susac syndrome. DNA of the CDR3: TGTGCCAGCAGTTTAGGATCGACAGGGGAAGCTTTCTTT. Its translation is CASSLGSTGEAFF. The full variable domain, rest sourced from reference TRBV28 and TRBJ1-1, is DVKVTQSSRYLVKRTGEKVFLECVQDMDHENMFWYRQDPGLGLRLIYFSYDVKMKEKGDIPEGYSVSREKKERFSLILESASTNQTSMYLCASSLGSTGEAFFGQGTRLTVV.